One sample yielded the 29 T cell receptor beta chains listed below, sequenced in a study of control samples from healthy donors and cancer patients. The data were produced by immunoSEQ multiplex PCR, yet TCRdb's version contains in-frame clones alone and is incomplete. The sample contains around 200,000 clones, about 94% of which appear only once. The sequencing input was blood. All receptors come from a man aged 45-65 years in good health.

CDR3 bases: TGTGCCAGCTCACCACTAGTCGGAAACACTGAAGCTTTCTTT. Its translation: CASSPLVGNTEAFF. The chain links TRBV18 to TRBJ1-1, with D uncertain. The CDR3 length is 14 residues. Trimming removed 1 base at V and 2 bases at J, with 8 bases between. The V gene's germline CDR1 is KGHSH and CDR2 LQKENI.

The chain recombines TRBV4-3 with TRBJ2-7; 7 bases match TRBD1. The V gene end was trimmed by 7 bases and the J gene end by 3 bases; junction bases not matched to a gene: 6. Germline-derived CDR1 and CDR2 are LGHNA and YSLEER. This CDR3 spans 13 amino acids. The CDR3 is CASIYRGFYEQYF. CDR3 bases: TGCGCCAGCATTTACAGGGGATTCTACGAGCAGTACTTC.

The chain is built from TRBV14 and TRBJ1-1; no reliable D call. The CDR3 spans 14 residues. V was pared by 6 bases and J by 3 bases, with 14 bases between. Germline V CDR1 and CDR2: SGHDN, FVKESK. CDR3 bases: TGTGCCAGCAGAGACAACCTCCCCGACACTGAAGCTTTCTTT. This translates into CASRDNLPDTEAFF.

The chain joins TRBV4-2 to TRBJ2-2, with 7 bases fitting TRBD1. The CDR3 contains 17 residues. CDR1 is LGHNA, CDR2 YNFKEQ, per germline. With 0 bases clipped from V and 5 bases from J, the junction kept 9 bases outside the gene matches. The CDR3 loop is CASSQDPRGRLTGELFF. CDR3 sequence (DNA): TGTGCCAGCAGCCAAGATCCGAGGGGGCGACTTACCGGGGAGCTGTTTTTT.

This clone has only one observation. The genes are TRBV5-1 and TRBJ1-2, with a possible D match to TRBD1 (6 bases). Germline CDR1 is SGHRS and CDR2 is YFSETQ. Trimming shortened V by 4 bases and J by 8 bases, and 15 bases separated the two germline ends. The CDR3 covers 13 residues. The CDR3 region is CASSATGQSGYTF. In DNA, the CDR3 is TGCGCCAGCAGCGCAACAGGGCAGAGCGGCTACACCTTC.

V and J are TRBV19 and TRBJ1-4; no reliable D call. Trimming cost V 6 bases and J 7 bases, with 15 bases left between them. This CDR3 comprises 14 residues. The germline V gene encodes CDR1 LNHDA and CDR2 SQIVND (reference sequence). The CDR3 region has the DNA TGTGCCAGTAGGACCGCCGCGCGAGGTGAAAAACTGTTTTTT. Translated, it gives CASRTAARGEKLFF.

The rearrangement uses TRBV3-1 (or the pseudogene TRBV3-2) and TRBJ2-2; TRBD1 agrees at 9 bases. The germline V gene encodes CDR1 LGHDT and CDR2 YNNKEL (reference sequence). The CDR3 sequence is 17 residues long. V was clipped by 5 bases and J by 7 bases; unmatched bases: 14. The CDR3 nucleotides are TGTGCCAGCAGCTATTACTCGGGACAGGGAAAAGGCGGGGAGCTGTTTTTT. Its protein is CASSYYSGQGKGGELFF.

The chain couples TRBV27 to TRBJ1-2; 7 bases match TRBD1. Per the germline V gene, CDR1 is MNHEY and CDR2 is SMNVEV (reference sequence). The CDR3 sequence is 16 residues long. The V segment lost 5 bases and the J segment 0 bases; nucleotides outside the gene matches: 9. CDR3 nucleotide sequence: TGTGCCAGCAGTACCTATCAGGGGGGATCTAACTATGGCTACACCTTC. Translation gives CASSTYQGGSNYGYTF.

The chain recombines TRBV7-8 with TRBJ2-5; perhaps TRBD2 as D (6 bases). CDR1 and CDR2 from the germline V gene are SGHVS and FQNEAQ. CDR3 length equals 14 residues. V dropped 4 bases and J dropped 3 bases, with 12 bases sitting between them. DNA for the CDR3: TGTGCCAGCAGCTCCGGGACTTATAAAGAGACCCAGTACTTC. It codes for CASSSGTYKETQYF.

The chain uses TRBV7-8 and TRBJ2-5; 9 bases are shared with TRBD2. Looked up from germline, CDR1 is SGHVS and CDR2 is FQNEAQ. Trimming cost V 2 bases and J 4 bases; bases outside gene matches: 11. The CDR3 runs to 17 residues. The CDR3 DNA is TGTGCCAGCAGCTTATCAACGGCTAGCGGGGTTCTAGAGACCCAGTACTTC. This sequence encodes CASSLSTASGVLETQYF.

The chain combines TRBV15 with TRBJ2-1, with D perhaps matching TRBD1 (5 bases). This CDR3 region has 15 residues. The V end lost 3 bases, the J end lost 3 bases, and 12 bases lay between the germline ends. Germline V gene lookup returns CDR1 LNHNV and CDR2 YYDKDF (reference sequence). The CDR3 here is CATSRSGAIYNEQFF. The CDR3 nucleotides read TGTGCCACCAGCAGGTCTGGGGCTATCTACAATGAGCAGTTCTTC.

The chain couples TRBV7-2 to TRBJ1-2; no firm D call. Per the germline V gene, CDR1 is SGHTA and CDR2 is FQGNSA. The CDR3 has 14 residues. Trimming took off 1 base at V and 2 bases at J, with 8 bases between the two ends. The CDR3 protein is CASSLGSVNYGYTF. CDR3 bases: TGTGCCAGCAGCTTAGGTTCAGTGAACTATGGCTACACCTTC.

CDR3 sequence reads: CASSLAETQYF. CDR3 nucleotide sequence: TGTGCCAGCAGCTTAGCGGAGACCCAGTACTTC. The V gene is TRBV7-6, the J gene TRBJ2-5, with D uncertain. The V and J ends lost 0 bases and 5 bases respectively, with 1 base between them. The CDR3 sequence is 11 residues long. Germline V CDR1 and CDR2: SGHVS, FNYEAQ.

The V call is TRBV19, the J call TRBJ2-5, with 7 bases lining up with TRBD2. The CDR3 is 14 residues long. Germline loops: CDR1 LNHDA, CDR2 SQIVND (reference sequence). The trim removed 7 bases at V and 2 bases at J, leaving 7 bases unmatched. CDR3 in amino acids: CASNGRTRQETQYF. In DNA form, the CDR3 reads TGTGCCAGTAATGGGAGGACTAGACAAGAGACCCAGTACTTC.

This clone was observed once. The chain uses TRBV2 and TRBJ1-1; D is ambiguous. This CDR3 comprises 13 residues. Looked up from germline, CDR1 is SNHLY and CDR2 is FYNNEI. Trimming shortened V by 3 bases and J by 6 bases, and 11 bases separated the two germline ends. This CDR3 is CASSDGLTAEAFF. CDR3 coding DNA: TGTGCCAGCAGTGATGGGCTAACCGCTGAAGCTTTCTTT.

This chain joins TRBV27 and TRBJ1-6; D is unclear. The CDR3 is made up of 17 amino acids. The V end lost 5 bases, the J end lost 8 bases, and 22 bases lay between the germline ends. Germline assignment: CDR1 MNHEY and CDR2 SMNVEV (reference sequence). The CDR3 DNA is TGTGCCAGCAGTCCACCAGGAGACGGCCTTCACTATTCACCCCTCCACTTT. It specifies CASSPPGDGLHYSPLHF.

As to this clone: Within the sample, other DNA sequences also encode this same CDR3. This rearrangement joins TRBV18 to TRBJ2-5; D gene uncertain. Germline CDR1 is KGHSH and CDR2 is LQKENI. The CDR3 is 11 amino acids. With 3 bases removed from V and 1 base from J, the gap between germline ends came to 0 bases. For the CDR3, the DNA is TGTGCCAGCTCACCCCAAGAGACCCAGTACTTC. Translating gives CASSPQETQYF.

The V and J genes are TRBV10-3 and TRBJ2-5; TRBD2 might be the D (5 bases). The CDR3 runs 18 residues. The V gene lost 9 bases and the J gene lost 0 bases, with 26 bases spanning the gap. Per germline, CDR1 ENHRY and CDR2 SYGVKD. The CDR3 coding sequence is TGTGCCATTAAAGAGGGCCGGACCCTTTCCAAGTACCAAGAGACCCAGTACTTC. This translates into CAIKEGRTLSKYQETQYF.

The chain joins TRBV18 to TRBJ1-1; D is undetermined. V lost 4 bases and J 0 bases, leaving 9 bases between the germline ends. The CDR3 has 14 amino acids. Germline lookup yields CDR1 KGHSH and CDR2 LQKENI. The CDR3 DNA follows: TGTGCCAGCTCACTTCAGGAGGTGAACACTGAAGCTTTCTTT. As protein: CASSLQEVNTEAFF.

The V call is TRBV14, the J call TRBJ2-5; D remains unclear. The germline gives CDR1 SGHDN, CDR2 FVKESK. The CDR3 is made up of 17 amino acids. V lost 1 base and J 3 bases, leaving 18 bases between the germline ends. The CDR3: CASSQVGKRPRKETQYF. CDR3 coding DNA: TGTGCCAGCAGCCAAGTAGGTAAGAGGCCGCGCAAAGAGACCCAGTACTTC.

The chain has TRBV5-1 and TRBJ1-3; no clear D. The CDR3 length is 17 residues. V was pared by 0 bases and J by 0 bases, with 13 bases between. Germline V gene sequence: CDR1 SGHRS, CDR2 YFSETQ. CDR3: CASSLESVISSGNTIYF. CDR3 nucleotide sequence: TGCGCCAGCAGCTTGGAATCGGTTATTAGCTCTGGAAACACCATATATTTT.

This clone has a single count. CDR3 bases: TGTGCCAGCAGTGAAACCCTAGGCGGCAACACTGAAGCTTTCTTT. Translating gives CASSETLGGNTEAFF. This chain uses TRBV6-1 with TRBJ1-1; D not certain. CDR3 length: 15 amino acids. V gave up 2 bases and J gave up 2 bases, with 12 bases separating them. CDR1 is MNHNS and CDR2 is SASEGT in the germline V gene.

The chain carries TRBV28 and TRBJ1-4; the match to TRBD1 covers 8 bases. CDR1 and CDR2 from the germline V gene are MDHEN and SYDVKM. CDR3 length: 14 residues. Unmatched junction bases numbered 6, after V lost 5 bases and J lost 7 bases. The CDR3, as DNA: TGTGCCAGCAGTGGGGGACAGGCAGGTGAAAAACTGTTTTTT. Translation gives CASSGGQAGEKLFF. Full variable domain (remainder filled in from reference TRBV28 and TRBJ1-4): DVKVTQSSRYLVKRTGEKVFLECVQDMDHENMFWYRQDPGLGLRLIYFSYDVKMKEKGDIPEGYSVSREKKERFSLILESASTNQTSMYLCASSGGQAGEKLFFGSGTQLSVL.

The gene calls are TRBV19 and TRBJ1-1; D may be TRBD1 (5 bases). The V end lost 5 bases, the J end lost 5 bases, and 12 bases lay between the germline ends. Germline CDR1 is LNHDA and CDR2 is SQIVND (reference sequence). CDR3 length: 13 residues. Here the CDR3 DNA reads TGTGCCAGTAGTGAAGGTTGGGGGACTGAAGCTTTCTTT. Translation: CASSEGWGTEAFF.

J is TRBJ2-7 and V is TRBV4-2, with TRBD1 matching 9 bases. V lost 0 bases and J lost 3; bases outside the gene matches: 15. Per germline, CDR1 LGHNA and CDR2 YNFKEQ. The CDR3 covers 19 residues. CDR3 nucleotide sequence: TGTGCCAGCAGCCAAGACGCACGAGGGGGGACAGGGATATACTACGAGCAGTACTTC. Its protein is CASSQDARGGTGIYYEQYF.

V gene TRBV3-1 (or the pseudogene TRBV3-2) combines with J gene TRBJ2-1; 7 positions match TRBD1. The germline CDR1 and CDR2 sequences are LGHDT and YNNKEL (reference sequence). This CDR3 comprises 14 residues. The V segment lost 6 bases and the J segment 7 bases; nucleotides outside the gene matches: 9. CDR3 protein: CASSQWDRLNEQFF. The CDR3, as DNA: TGTGCCAGCAGTCAATGGGACAGATTAAATGAGCAGTTCTTC.

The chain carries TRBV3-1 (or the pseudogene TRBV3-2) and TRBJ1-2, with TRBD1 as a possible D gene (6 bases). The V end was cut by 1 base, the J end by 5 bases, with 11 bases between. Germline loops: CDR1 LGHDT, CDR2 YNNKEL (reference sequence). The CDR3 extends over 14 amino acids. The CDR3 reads CASSQGPQGYGYTF. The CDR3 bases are TGTGCCAGCAGCCAAGGCCCACAGGGTTATGGCTACACCTTC.

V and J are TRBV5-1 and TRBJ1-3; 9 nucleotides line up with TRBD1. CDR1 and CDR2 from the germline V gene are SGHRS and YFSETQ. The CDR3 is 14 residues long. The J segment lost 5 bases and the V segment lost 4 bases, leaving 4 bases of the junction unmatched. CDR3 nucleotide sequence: TGCGCCAGCAGCGGCGGGACAGGGAGAAACACCATATATTTT. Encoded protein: CASSGGTGRNTIYF. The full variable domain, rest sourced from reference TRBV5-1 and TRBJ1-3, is KAGVTQTPRYLIKTRGQQVTLSCSPISGHRSVSWYQQTPGQGLQFLFEYFSETQRNKGNFPGRFSGRQFSNSRSEMNVSTLELGDSALYLCASSGGTGRNTIYFGEGSWLTVV.

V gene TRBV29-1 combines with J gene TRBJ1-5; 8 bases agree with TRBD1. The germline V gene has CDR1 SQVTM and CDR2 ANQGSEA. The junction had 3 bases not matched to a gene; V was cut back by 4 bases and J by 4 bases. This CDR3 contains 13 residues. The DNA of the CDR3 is TGCAGCGTTGGGACAGGGAGGAATCAGCCCCAGCATTTT. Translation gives CSVGTGRNQPQHF.